The sequence of this TCR beta chain was determined in a study of cytomegalovirus exposure and HLA in healthy donors. This clone came up a few times. Its antigen is not known. Study observations and caveats: Diagnosis of cytomegalovirus status made by the classifier reportedly showed high specificity and sensitivity.

The PCR was carried out with 60 Vbeta primers and 13 Jbeta primers. Clones were sequenced by immunoSEQ multiplex PCR, and TCRdb holds only the in-frame ones, with some missing. The table records tens of thousands of clones, about 75% of them present only once. The V end lost 6 bases, the J end lost 5 bases, and 16 bases lay between the germline ends. The germline V gene encodes CDR1 SGHTA and CDR2 FQGTGA. This CDR3 contains 14 residues. Sequenced sample: PBMCs. The origin of this receptor is a man in his 60s in good health and CMV-seropositive. The genes are TRBV7-3 and TRBJ2-5, with D perhaps TRBD2 (6 bases). The CDR3 DNA reads as TGTGCCAGCAGTCAGGAGGGCCGGTCCGAGACCCAGTACTTC. It codes for CASSQEGRSETQYF.